The clone carrying this T cell receptor beta chain was found once. The antigen is unknown. This CDR3 spans 15 amino acids. Trimming took off 6 bases at V and 4 bases at J, with 18 bases between the two ends. Germline CDR1 reads SNHLY; CDR2 reads FYNNEI. The data stem from a study of T cell responses to AZD1222 COVID-19 vaccine. For the study at large: Pooled together were second doses at about 4 or about 12 weeks. General study results and limits: Donors were mostly white British, more females; clonal diversity possibly underestimated. The study found Spike-specific TCR breadth and depth rose after two AZD1222 doses. Only a handful of AZD1222 recipients were seropositive at baseline.

This table comes from immunoSEQ multiplex PCR, and its TCRdb copy is limited to in-frame clones, with some not included. The sample has roughly 150,000 clones; roughly 89% are singletons. Here the sequenced sample was peripheral blood, taken on day 0 of AZD1222 vaccination. The TCR comes from an adult in good health. The rearrangement joins TRBV2 to TRBJ1-2; D perhaps matches TRBD1 (6 bases). The CDR3: CASSPRGGLGYGYTF. DNA of the CDR3: TGTGCCAGCAGCCCGAGGGGGGGGCTGGGCTATGGCTACACCTTC.